The 14 T cell receptor beta chains below all came from one sample that was sequenced in a study of blood T cell repertoires in COVID-19. Clones were sequenced by immunoSEQ multiplex PCR, and TCRdb holds only the in-frame ones, with some missing. This table has around 320,000 clones, almost 90% appearing once. Specimen: PBMCs or T cells enriched from blood (not recorded which). Receptors originate from a woman aged 18 to 35 with acute COVID-19.

J is TRBJ2-1 and V is TRBV7-2; weak D call: TRBD2 (6 bases). V was pared by 1 base and J by 2 bases, with 9 bases between. In germline, CDR1 is SGHTA, CDR2 FQGNSA. There are 15 residues in the CDR3. CDR3 sequence (DNA): TGTGCCAGCAGCTTAGACGGGGGAGCCTACAATGAGCAGTTCTTC. It codes for CASSLDGGAYNEQFF. Full variable domain (rest looked up from reference TRBV7-2 and TRBJ2-1): GAGVSQSPSNKVTEKGKDVELRCDPISGHTALYWYRQSLGQGLEFLIYFQGNSAPDKSGLPSDRFSAERTGGSVSTLTIQRTQQEDSAVYLCASSLDGGAYNEQFFGPGTRLTVL.

This sequence joins TRBV10-3 and TRBJ2-1; TRBD1 aligns across 7 bases. V gave up 2 bases and J gave up 7 bases; unmatched junction bases: 11. Germline V gene lookup returns CDR1 ENHRY and CDR2 SYGVKD. This CDR3 contains 16 residues. In DNA form, the CDR3 reads TGTGCCATCAGTGAGGTGGTGACAGGGAAGGGGAATGAGCAGTTCTTC. Its translation is CAISEVVTGKGNEQFF.

The chain uses TRBV7-2 and TRBJ1-2, with 7 bases fitting TRBD1. Germline V lookup: CDR1 SGHTA, CDR2 FQGNSA. The CDR3 loop spans 13 amino acids. V trimming: 4 bases; J trimming: 3 bases; junction bases outside the gene matches: 2. The CDR3 bases are TGTGCCAGCAGCTCACAGGGGTACTATGGCTACACCTTC. Protein product: CASSSQGYYGYTF.

The J gene is TRBJ1-1, the V gene TRBV28; 10 nucleotides agree with TRBD1. Germline V CDR1 and CDR2: MDHEN, SYDVKM. The CDR3 runs 16 residues. J lost 0 bases, V lost 4 bases, and 5 bases had no gene match. The DNA for the CDR3 is TGTGCCAGCAGTTCATGGACAGGGGGAGTGAACACTGAAGCTTTCTTT. Protein sequence: CASSSWTGGVNTEAFF. Together with reference TRBV28 and TRBJ1-1, the CDR3 gives the full variable domain: DVKVTQSSRYLVKRTGEKVFLECVQDMDHENMFWYRQDPGLGLRLIYFSYDVKMKEKGDIPEGYSVSREKKERFSLILESASTNQTSMYLCASSSWTGGVNTEAFFGQGTRLTVV.

This clone was detected only once. The J gene is TRBJ2-2, the V gene TRBV9; D unresolved. Trimming took 4 bases from V and 4 from J, leaving 14 bases between them. The CDR3 spans 15 residues. CDR1 and CDR2 (germline): SGDLS, YYNGEE. The CDR3 DNA is TGTGCCAGCAGCCCACCGTTTTCGAGCACCGGGGAGCTGTTTTTT. It is translated as CASSPPFSSTGELFF.

V is TRBV5-5 and J is TRBJ1-5, with D maybe TRBD1 (5 bases). This CDR3 spans 13 amino acids. The V and J ends lost 0 bases and 5 bases respectively, with 6 bases between them. Germline CDR1 reads SGHKS; CDR2 reads YYEKEE (reference sequence). CDR3 sequence: CASSLVGDQPQHF. DNA of the CDR3: TGTGCCAGCAGCTTGGTAGGGGATCAGCCCCAGCATTTT.

V gene TRBV9 combines with J gene TRBJ2-1, with 8 bases identical to TRBD2. The ends lost 4 bases at V and 9 bases at J; junction bases unmatched: 12. Per the germline V gene, CDR1 is SGDLS and CDR2 is YYNGEE. The CDR3 is made up of 15 amino acids. In DNA, the CDR3 is TGTGCCAGCAGCCCAGAGGGACTAGTCCGGTCTGAGCAGTTCTTC. It translates to CASSPEGLVRSEQFF.

The chain joins TRBV2 to TRBJ2-7; 7 nucleotides match TRBD1. The CDR3 consists of 13 residues. Germline CDR1 reads SNHLY; CDR2 reads FYNNEI. With 8 bases clipped from V and 2 bases from J, the junction kept 6 bases outside the gene matches. The CDR3 DNA is TGTGCCAGCGAGACAGGGAGAGCCTACGAGCAGTACTTC. This translates into CASETGRAYEQYF.

This chain connects TRBV4-1 to TRBJ1-3; 7 nucleotides match TRBD1. The CDR3 totals 15 residues. The germline gives CDR1 MGHRA, CDR2 YSYEKL. V lost 0 bases and J lost 4; bases outside the gene matches: 3. The CDR3 coding sequence is TGCGCCAGCAGCCAAGATAAGGGGGCGGGAAACACCATATATTTT. It translates to CASSQDKGAGNTIYF.

V usage is TRBV27 and J usage is TRBJ2-1; TRBD2 is a possible D gene (6 bases). Trimming removed 3 bases from V and 4 bases from J, with 16 bases in between. Per germline, CDR1 MNHEY and CDR2 SMNVEV (reference sequence). The CDR3 is made up of 16 amino acids. For the CDR3, the DNA is TGTGCCAGCAGTTTGGAGGGACTTTCACTTTACAATGAGCAGTTCTTC. Amino acid sequence: CASSLEGLSLYNEQFF.

This rearrangement joins TRBV11-3 to TRBJ2-1; 8 bases are shared with TRBD2. This CDR3 spans 15 amino acids. Losses at the gene ends were 4 bases for V and 4 bases for J; bases not matched to a gene: 6. CDR1 and CDR2 (germline): SGHNT, YENEEA. For the CDR3, the DNA is TGTGCCAGCAGCTCACACGGGAGGGCATACAATGAGCAGTTCTTC. Amino acids: CASSSHGRAYNEQFF.

The chain recombines TRBV3-1 (or the pseudogene TRBV3-2) with TRBJ2-5, with D maybe TRBD1 (6 bases). CDR1 is LGHDT and CDR2 is YNNKEL in the germline V gene (reference sequence). The CDR3 is made up of 15 amino acids. V lost 6 bases to trimming and J lost 2 bases, with 16 bases between them. CDR3 in DNA: TGTGCCAGCAGTCACAGGGTTATAGGGCAAGAGACCCAGTACTTC. Protein: CASSHRVIGQETQYF.

CDR3 amino acids: CASSLYSIRDRGPQPQHF. DNA of the CDR3: TGTGCCAGCAGTTTATACTCAATCCGGGACAGGGGGCCACAGCCCCAGCATTTT. The chain is built from TRBV28 and TRBJ1-5; 12 nucleotides match TRBD1. Unmatched junction bases numbered 11, after V lost 1 base and J lost 7 bases. Germline V CDR1 and CDR2: MDHEN, SYDVKM. The CDR3 extends over 18 amino acids.

The chain has TRBV9 and TRBJ2-2; maybe TRBD1 (6 bases). V was shortened by 1 base and J by 1 base, with 14 bases between the two germline ends. Germline V gene sequence: CDR1 SGDLS, CDR2 YYNGEE. The CDR3 is made up of 17 amino acids. The chain's CDR3 is CASSVLMGRGNTGELFF. In DNA, the CDR3 is TGTGCCAGCAGCGTACTAATGGGCAGGGGGAACACCGGGGAGCTGTTTTTT.